This T cell receptor beta chain was sequenced for a study of T cells in Graves' hyperthyroidism and ophthalmopathy. Background on the study: Upon initial diagnosis and before any treatment, peripheral blood was collected. Study-wide findings and caveats: Blood also contained most expanded thyroid clonotypes above 0.001.

Amplified TCR beta CDR3 regions derived from RNA transcripts. In the first-round RT-PCR of the TCR CDR3, the HTBI primer set was used. TCRdb independently ran MiXCR on the multiplex PCR reads; one entry per CDR3 protein. The sample yields 500,000 to 750,000 distinct CDR3 sequences, about 14% seen once. For this clonotype: No antigen is known for it.

Clinicians diagnosed patients from clinical symptoms, serum thyroxine and TRAb, thyroid ultrasound and orbital computed tomography. Fresh peripheral blood, more than 9 ml, yielded the PBMCs. The CDR3 contains 15 residues. The V gene end was trimmed by 0 bases and the J gene end by 7 bases; junction bases not matched to a gene: 5. From germline, CDR1 is MGHRA and CDR2 YSYEKL. The sample taken for sequencing was blood. The receptor was derived from a woman under 30 with Graves' ophthalmopathy. The chain couples TRBV4-1 to TRBJ2-2, with TRBD1 matching over 7 bases. The CDR3 region is CASSQDPTGDGELFF. DNA of the CDR3: TGCGCCAGCAGCCAAGATCCCACAGGGGACGGGGAGCTGTTTTTT.